Below, 20 T cell receptor beta chains from the same sample are listed, as sequenced in a study of blood T cell repertoires in COVID-19. Assay used: immunoSEQ multiplex PCR; TCRdb lists only in-frame clones, some missing. The profile shows a few hundred thousand clones, around 83% of them singletons. Source material: peripheral blood. The receptors shown here come from a woman aged 50 to 65 with acute or convalescent COVID-19.

V gene TRBV5-6 combines with J gene TRBJ2-7; D is uncertain. The CDR3 sequence is 12 residues long. Trimming left V 3 bases short and J 3 bases short, with 7 bases between. In germline, CDR1 is SGHDT, CDR2 YYEEEE. The CDR3 loop is CASSYPGYEQYV. The CDR3, as DNA: TGTGCCAGCAGCTATCCCGGCTACGAGCAGTACGTC.

This chain connects TRBV6-1 to TRBJ2-7, with D maybe TRBD1 (6 bases). Germline CDR1 MNHNS, CDR2 SASEGT. The V gene lost 3 bases and the J gene lost 0 bases, with 9 bases spanning the gap. CDR3 size: 14 residues. In DNA form, the CDR3 reads TGTGCCAGCAGTGACAGGGGCCTCTCCTACGAGCAGTACTTC. Translated: CASSDRGLSYEQYF.

The CDR3: CASSSPGQGGNQPQHF. The CDR3 DNA reads TGTGCCAGCAGTTCCCCCGGACAGGGCGGAAATCAGCCCCAGCATTTT. The V gene is TRBV28, the J gene TRBJ1-5; 8 bases align to TRBD1. The CDR3 is made up of 16 amino acids. V dropped 4 bases and J dropped 4; count of bases not matched to a gene: 9. The germline V gene encodes CDR1 MDHEN and CDR2 SYDVKM.

This chain uses TRBV5-1 with TRBJ2-7; unclear D gene. CDR1 SGHRS and CDR2 YFSETQ come from the germline V gene. The CDR3 is made up of 12 amino acids. V lost 4 bases, J lost 2 bases, and 7 bases lay in between. CDR3 loop: CASSDRAYEQYF. CDR3 nucleotide sequence: TGCGCCAGCAGCGACCGGGCCTACGAGCAGTACTTC.

The chain employs TRBV24-1 and TRBJ2-2; 7 bases agree with TRBD2. Trimming cost V 1 base and J 5 bases; bases outside gene matches: 0. The CDR3 sequence is 14 residues long. Looked up from germline, CDR1 is KGHDR and CDR2 is SFDVKD. The CDR3 region has the DNA TGTGCCACCAGTGATTTAGCGGGGACCGGGGAGCTGTTTTTT. This sequence encodes CATSDLAGTGELFF.

This clone was counted a single time. This chain joins TRBV27 and TRBJ2-2, with TRBD2 identical over 7 bases. CDR1 is MNHEY and CDR2 is SMNVEV in the germline V gene (reference sequence). The CDR3 covers 17 residues. V lost 4 bases and J lost 5; bases outside the gene matches: 13. The CDR3 nucleotides are TGTGCCAGCAGTTCGACTTCGAGTGGGGGGGATACCGGGGAGCTGTTTTTT. Protein product: CASSSTSSGGDTGELFF.

The chain has TRBV9 and TRBJ2-7; D might be TRBD2 (5 bases). The V end lost 0 bases, the J end lost 2 bases, and 12 bases lay between the germline ends. Germline CDR1 SGDLS, CDR2 YYNGEE. This CDR3 has 15 residues. The CDR3 loop is CASSVGSGETYEQYF. CDR3 DNA sequence: TGTGCCAGCAGCGTAGGTTCCGGGGAGACCTACGAGCAGTACTTC.

This rearrangement joins TRBV5-1 to TRBJ1-3, with D perhaps matching TRBD1 (6 bases). Germline CDR1 is SGHRS and CDR2 is YFSETQ. This CDR3 spans 11 amino acids. The ends were cut back, 2 bases at V and 15 bases at J, with 12 bases in the middle. Here the CDR3 reads CASSFAGAEYF. The CDR3 DNA follows: TGCGCCAGCAGCTTTGCAGGGGCGGAATATTTT.

J is TRBJ1-4 and V is TRBV6-5; D may be TRBD1 (6 bases). CDR1 is MNHEY and CDR2 is SVGAGI in the germline V gene. CDR3 size: 13 residues. The V end was cut by 8 bases, the J end by 0 bases, with 7 bases between. This chain's CDR3 is CASRQATNEKLFF. The DNA of the CDR3 is TGTGCCAGCCGACAGGCAACTAATGAAAAACTGTTTTTT.

The genes are TRBV19 and TRBJ1-2, with D perhaps TRBD1 (6 bases). CDR3 size: 14 residues. V gave up 0 bases and J gave up 3 bases, with 8 bases separating them. The germline gives CDR1 LNHDA, CDR2 SQIVND (reference sequence). The CDR3 DNA sequence: TGTGCCAGTAGTATAGAGGACAGTTACTATGGCTACACCTTC. Amino acid sequence: CASSIEDSYYGYTF.

The chain carries TRBV5-1 and TRBJ1-4, with D perhaps TRBD1 (6 bases). The germline V gene encodes CDR1 SGHRS and CDR2 YFSETQ. The CDR3 is 15 residues long. Trimming stripped 4 bases from V and 7 bases from J, with 17 bases between. The CDR3 spells CASSPWGGQSEKLFF. The CDR3 region has the DNA TGCGCCAGCAGCCCCTGGGGGGGGCAGAGTGAAAAACTGTTTTTT. The full variable domain, its missing parts supplied by reference TRBV5-1 and TRBJ1-4, is KAGVTQTPRYLIKTRGQQVTLSCSPISGHRSVSWYQQTPGQGLQFLFEYFSETQRNKGNFPGRFSGRQFSNSRSEMNVSTLELGDSALYLCASSPWGGQSEKLFFGSGTQLSVL.

This sequence joins TRBV2 and TRBJ2-2; 9 bases fit TRBD1. V shed 2 bases and J 4 bases; nucleotides not matched to a gene: 2. Per the germline V gene, CDR1 is SNHLY and CDR2 is FYNNEI. The CDR3 loop spans 15 amino acids. This chain's CDR3 is CASSERGQGTGELFF. In DNA form, the CDR3 reads TGTGCCAGCAGTGAAAGGGGACAGGGCACCGGGGAGCTGTTTTTT. Variable domain in full (rest from reference TRBV2 and TRBJ2-2): EPEVTQTPSHQVTQMGQEVILRCVPISNHLYFYWYRQILGQKVEFLVSFYNNEISEKSEIFDDQFSVERPDGSNFTLKIRSTKLEDSAMYFCASSERGQGTGELFFGEGSRLTVL.

The chain couples TRBV30 to TRBJ2-1; 9 positions agree with TRBD2. Germline values: CDR1 GTSNPN, CDR2 SVGIG (reference sequence). Trimming removed 0 bases from V and 12 bases from J; junction bases left unmatched: 3. This CDR3 has 12 amino acids. The CDR3 loop is CAWSVGLASQFF. Written as DNA, the CDR3 is TGTGCCTGGAGTGTGGGACTAGCTTCGCAGTTCTTC.

V usage is TRBV4-2 and J usage is TRBJ2-1, with TRBD1 matching 9 bases. The ends lost 1 base at V and 5 bases at J; junction bases unmatched: 9. The CDR3 loop spans 17 amino acids. CDR1 LGHNA and CDR2 YNFKEQ come from the germline V gene. CDR3 in DNA: TGTGCCAGCAGCCAAGGACCTCCGGGACAGGGAAACAATGAGCAGTTCTTC. It is translated as CASSQGPPGQGNNEQFF.

This clone was counted a single time. This rearrangement joins TRBV21-1 to TRBJ2-1; the D call of TRBD2 is as the table states it, not checked on the DNA. TRBV21-1 is deemed a pseudogene. This CDR3 contains 14 residues. This CDR3 is CASSKREGSNEQFF. The CDR3 DNA is TGTGCCAGCAGCAAAAGAGAAGGGAGCAATGAGCAGTTCTTC.

CDR3 in amino acids: CASSYEATRGKVRSNQPQHF. CDR3 nucleotides: TGTGCCAGCAGTTACGAGGCGACCAGGGGGAAAGTTCGGAGCAATCAGCCCCAGCATTTT. The chain joins TRBV6-2 or TRBV6-3 to TRBJ1-5; 7 bases line up with TRBD1. The ends lost 2 bases at V and 1 base at J; junction bases unmatched: 17. CDR3 size: 20 residues. The germline V gene has CDR1 MNHEY and CDR2 SVGEGT.

The chain employs TRBV6-1 and TRBJ1-5; D remains ambiguous. The germline V and J ends were trimmed by 1 base and 0 bases, with 7 bases remaining between them. The CDR3 length is 15 residues. Germline V gives CDR1 MNHNS, CDR2 SASEGT. This chain's CDR3 is CASSEGGFSNQPQHF. The CDR3 bases are TGTGCCAGCAGTGAAGGCGGATTTAGCAATCAGCCCCAGCATTTT.

The V call is TRBV18, the J call TRBJ2-6, with TRBD1 matching 7 bases. V gave up 9 bases and J gave up 2 bases; unmatched junction bases: 1. The CDR3 spans 13 residues. The germline gives CDR1 KGHSH, CDR2 LQKENI. Here the CDR3 reads CASDRAGANVLTF. CDR3 bases: TGTGCCAGTGACAGGGCTGGGGCCAACGTCCTGACTTTC. The entire variable domain, with the rest obtained from reference TRBV18 and TRBJ2-6, is as follows: NAGVMQNPRHLVRRRGQEARLRCSPMKGHSHVYWYRQLPEEGLKFMVYLQKENIIDESGMPKERFSAEFPKEGPSILRIQQVVRGDSAAYFCASDRAGANVLTFGAGSRLTVL.

The chain links TRBV5-1 to TRBJ1-2; 8 nucleotides agree with TRBD1. This CDR3 contains 15 residues. Germline V gene lookup returns CDR1 SGHRS and CDR2 YFSETQ. V lost 2 bases, J lost 2 bases, and 5 bases stayed unmatched. The DNA for the CDR3 is TGCGCCAGCAGCTTCACAGGGGGTTGGAACTATGGCTACACCTTC. Translation gives CASSFTGGWNYGYTF. Using reference TRBV5-1 and TRBJ1-2 for the parts outside the CDR3, the full variable domain is KAGVTQTPRYLIKTRGQQVTLSCSPISGHRSVSWYQQTPGQGLQFLFEYFSETQRNKGNFPGRFSGRQFSNSRSEMNVSTLELGDSALYLCASSFTGGWNYGYTFGSGTRLTVV.

In nucleotides, the CDR3 is TGTGCCAGCAGTCCCGACAGAAACACCGGGGAGCTGTTTTTT. As protein: CASSPDRNTGELFF. V usage is TRBV11-2 and J usage is TRBJ2-2, with D perhaps TRBD1 (5 bases). V shed 6 bases and J shed 2 bases, with 10 bases lying between them. Germline lookup yields CDR1 SGHAT and CDR2 FQNNGV. CDR3 length: 14 amino acids.